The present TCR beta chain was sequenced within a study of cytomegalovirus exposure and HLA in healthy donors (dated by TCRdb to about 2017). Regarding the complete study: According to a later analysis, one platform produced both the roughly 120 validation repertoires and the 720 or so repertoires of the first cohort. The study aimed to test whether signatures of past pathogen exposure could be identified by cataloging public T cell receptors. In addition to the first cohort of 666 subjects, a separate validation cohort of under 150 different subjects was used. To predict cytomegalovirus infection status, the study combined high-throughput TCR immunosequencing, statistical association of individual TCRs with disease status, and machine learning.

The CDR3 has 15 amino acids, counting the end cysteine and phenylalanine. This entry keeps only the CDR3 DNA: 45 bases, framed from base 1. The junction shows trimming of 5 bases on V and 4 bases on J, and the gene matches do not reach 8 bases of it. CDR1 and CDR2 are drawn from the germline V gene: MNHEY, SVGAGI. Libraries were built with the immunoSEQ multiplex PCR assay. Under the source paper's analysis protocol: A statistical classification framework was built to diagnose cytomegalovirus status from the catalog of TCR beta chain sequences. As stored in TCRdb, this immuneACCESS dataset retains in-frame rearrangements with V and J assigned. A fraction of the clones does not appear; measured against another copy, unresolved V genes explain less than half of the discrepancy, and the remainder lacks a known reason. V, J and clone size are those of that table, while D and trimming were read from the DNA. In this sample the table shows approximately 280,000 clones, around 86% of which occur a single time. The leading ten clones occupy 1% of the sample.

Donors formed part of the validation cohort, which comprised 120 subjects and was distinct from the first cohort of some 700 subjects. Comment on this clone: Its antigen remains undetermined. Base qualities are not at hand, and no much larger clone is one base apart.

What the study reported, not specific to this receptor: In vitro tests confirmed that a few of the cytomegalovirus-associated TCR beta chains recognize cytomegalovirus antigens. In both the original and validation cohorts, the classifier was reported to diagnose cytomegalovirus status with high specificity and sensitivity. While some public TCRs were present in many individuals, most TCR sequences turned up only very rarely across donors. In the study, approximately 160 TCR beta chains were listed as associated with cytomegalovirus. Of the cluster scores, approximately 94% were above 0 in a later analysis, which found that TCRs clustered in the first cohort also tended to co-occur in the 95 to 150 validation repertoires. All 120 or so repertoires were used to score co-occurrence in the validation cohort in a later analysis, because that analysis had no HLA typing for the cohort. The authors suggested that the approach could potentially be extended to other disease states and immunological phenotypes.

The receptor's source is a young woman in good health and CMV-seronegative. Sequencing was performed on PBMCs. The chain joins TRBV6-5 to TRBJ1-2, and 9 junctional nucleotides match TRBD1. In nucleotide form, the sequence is TGTGCCAGCAGTCCAACAGGGGGCAGGAGCTATGGCTACACCTTC. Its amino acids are CASSPTGGRSYGYTF.